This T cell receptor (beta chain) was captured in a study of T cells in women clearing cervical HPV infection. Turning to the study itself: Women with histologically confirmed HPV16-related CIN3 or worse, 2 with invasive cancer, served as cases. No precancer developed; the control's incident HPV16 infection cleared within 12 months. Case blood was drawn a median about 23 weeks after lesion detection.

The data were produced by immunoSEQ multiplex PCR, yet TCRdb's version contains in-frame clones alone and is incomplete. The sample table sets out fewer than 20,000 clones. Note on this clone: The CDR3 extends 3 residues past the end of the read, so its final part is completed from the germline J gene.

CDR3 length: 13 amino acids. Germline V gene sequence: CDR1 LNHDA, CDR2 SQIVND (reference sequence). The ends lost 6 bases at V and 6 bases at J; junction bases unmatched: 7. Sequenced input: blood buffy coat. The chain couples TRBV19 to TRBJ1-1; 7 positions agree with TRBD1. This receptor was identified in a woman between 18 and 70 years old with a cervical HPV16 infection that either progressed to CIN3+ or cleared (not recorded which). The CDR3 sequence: CASSVPGQAEAFF. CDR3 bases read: TGTGCCAGTAGCGTACCAGGACAGGCTGAA.